This is a list of T cell receptor beta chains from one sample in a study of molecular identifiers for immune sequencing clone quantification. TCRdb independently ran MiXCR on the PCR reads; one entry per CDR3 protein. The sample contains some 680,000 distinct CDR3 sequences, 25% of which appear only once. The sequencing input was naive CD8+ T cells from blood, with Jurkat cell RNA spiked in. All receptors come from a human donor in good health. Some libraries in this study had Jurkat cell RNA spiked in. Both conserved end residues are part of each CDR3. D genes are given only for firm matches. Only some rows state a clone size, as once, few, many or a class for expanded clones.

clone_size	v_call	j_call	d_call	cdr3_aa	cdr3_nt
many	TRBV6-5	TRBJ2-7	.	CASSPSDTDYEQYF	TGTGCCAGCAGTCCCTCGGACACCGACTACGAGCAGTACTTC
many	TRBV30	TRBJ2-7	.	CAWSEKAEQYF	TGTGCCTGGTCTGAAAAGGCCGAGCAGTACTTC
.	TRBV9	TRBJ1-2	.	CASSMTENYGYTF	TGTGCCAGCAGCATGACAGAGAACTATGGCTACACCTTC
many	TRBV5-8	TRBJ1-2	TRBD1	CASSLEGTGALYGYTF	TGTGCCAGCAGCTTGGAAGGCACAGGGGCCCTCTATGGCTACACCTTC
.	TRBV3-1	TRBJ2-5	.	CASSRTLERQETQYF	TGTGCCAGCAGCCGAACACTAGAGCGGCAAGAGACCCAGTACTTC
.	TRBV7-8	TRBJ2-2	TRBD2	CASSLWASGSTGELFF	TGTGCCAGTAGCTTATGGGCTAGCGGGTCCACCGGGGAGCTGTTTTTT
.	TRBV20-1	TRBJ2-1	.	CSAGDPSGTGDYNEQFF	TGCAGTGCTGGAGACCCTTCCGGGACTGGAGATTACAATGAGCAGTTCTTC
few	TRBV30	TRBJ2-7	.	CAWSWGTVNYEQYF	TGTGCCTGGAGTTGGGGGACCGTTAACTACGAGCAGTACTTC
many	TRBV4-3	TRBJ2-7	.	CASSQNSLGAYEQYF	TGCGCCAGCAGCCAAAACTCCTTGGGAGCCTACGAGCAGTACTTC
few	TRBV12-3/TRBV12-4	TRBJ1-1	.	CASSFGKLNTEAFF	TGTGCCAGCAGTTTCGGAAAGTTGAACACTGAAGCTTTCTTT
few	TRBV11-2	TRBJ2-7	.	CASSLDITRFHEQYF	TGTGCCAGCAGCTTAGATATAACGCGTTTCCACGAGCAGTACTTC